The source of this T cell receptor (beta chain) is a study of cytomegalovirus exposure and HLA in healthy donors. Study-level background: Among roughly 190 million T cells, an earlier analysis found 120 million or so unique TCR beta sequences.

Study-wide results and limits: On later analysis, the bulk of CMV-associated TCR beta chains appeared to be HLA-restricted.

At the time of sampling, donors were nominally healthy, though unrecorded immune exposures were likely. The V end lost 2 bases, the J end lost 3 bases, and 9 bases lay between the germline ends. Per germline, CDR1 LNHDA and CDR2 SQIVND (reference sequence). This CDR3 has 14 amino acids. This PCR relied on a set of 60 Vbeta primers and 13 Jbeta primers. Sequencing was performed with immunoSEQ multiplex PCR; in TCRdb, only in-frame clones are kept and a portion is missing. The sample shows approximately 100,000 clones, approximately 70% of them seen only once. On this clone itself: Antigen: not known.

This receptor was obtained from a boy aged 10-17 years in good health and CMV-seronegative. The chain recombines TRBV19 with TRBJ2-3; D possibly corresponds to TRBD1 (5 bases). Material for sequencing was PBMCs. The CDR3 sequence: CASSIQRQTDTQYF. The CDR3 DNA follows: TGTGCCAGTAGTATACAACGACAGACAGATACGCAGTATTTT. Combining the CDR3 with reference TRBV19 and TRBJ2-3 gives the whole variable domain DGGITQSPKYLFRKEGQNVTLSCEQNLNHDAMYWYRQDPGQGLRLIYYSQIVNDFQKGDIAEGYSVSREKKESFPLTVTSAQKNPTAFYLCASSIQRQTDTQYFGPGTRLTVL.